Shown below are 17 T cell receptor beta chains from a single sample sequenced in a study of shared clonotypes between healthy human individuals. Assay used: immunoSEQ multiplex PCR; TCRdb lists only in-frame clones, some missing. In the table there are 2.5 million or so clones, more than 90% of which are singletons. Sequences were obtained from naive CD4+ T cells sorted from blood. Regarding subset: CD45RA+ positively selected. The receptors were sampled from a man younger than 35 in good health.

This CDR3 reads CASRPGTGTETQYF. CDR3 sequence (DNA): TGTGCCAGCAGACCCGGGACAGGGACAGAGACCCAGTACTTC. The V gene is TRBV2, the J gene TRBJ2-5; 9 bases line up with TRBD1. The CDR3 extends over 14 amino acids. Germline CDR1 reads SNHLY; CDR2 reads FYNNEI. V lost 6 bases to trimming and J lost 4 bases; unmatched junction nucleotides: 6.

CDR3 region: CASSITTSGGYNEQFF. The CDR3 DNA sequence: TGCGCCAGCTCTATTACGACTAGCGGGGGATACAATGAGCAGTTCTTC. This chain uses TRBV5-1 with TRBJ2-1; 12 nucleotides agree with TRBD2. Germline loops: CDR1 SGHRS, CDR2 YFSETQ. The CDR3 length is 16 residues. V lost 7 bases to trimming and J lost 4 bases; unmatched junction nucleotides: 9. Drawing the rest from reference TRBV5-1 and TRBJ2-1, the complete variable domain is KAGVTQTPRYLIKTRGQQVTLSCSPISGHRSVSWYQQTPGQGLQFLFEYFSETQRNKGNFPGRFSGRQFSNSRSEMNVSTLELGDSALYLCASSITTSGGYNEQFFGPGTRLTVL.

CDR3: CASSYSGPPEAFF. CDR3 sequence (DNA): TGTGCCAGCAGTTACTCGGGACCCCCTGAAGCTTTCTTT. The J gene is TRBJ1-1, the V gene TRBV6-6; perhaps TRBD1 as D (5 bases). V was shortened by 0 bases and J by 6 bases, with 8 bases between the two germline ends. Germline V gene data show CDR1 as MNHNY and CDR2 as SVGAGI (reference sequence). This CDR3 contains 13 residues.

This chain links TRBV2 with TRBJ2-6, with 9 bases aligning to TRBD1. This CDR3 is built from 15 residues. Per the germline V gene, CDR1 is SNHLY and CDR2 is FYNNEI. V trimming: 4 bases; J trimming: 4 bases; junction bases outside the gene matches: 2. CDR3 region: CASSGDRVGANVLTF. The CDR3 region has the DNA TGTGCCAGCAGTGGGGACAGGGTCGGGGCCAACGTCCTGACTTTC.

This chain links TRBV5-1 with TRBJ2-3; D is undetermined. This CDR3 region has 15 residues. V shed 0 bases and J shed 2 bases, with 10 bases lying between them. CDR1 is SGHRS and CDR2 is YFSETQ in the germline V gene. CDR3: CASSLVPLHTDTQYF. As DNA, the CDR3 is TGCGCCAGCAGCTTGGTCCCTCTTCACACAGATACGCAGTATTTT.

This chain joins TRBV2 and TRBJ2-1; the match to TRBD2 covers 14 bases. The J segment lost 4 bases and the V segment lost 8 bases, leaving 22 bases of the junction unmatched. The CDR3 contains 21 residues. CDR1 is SNHLY, CDR2 FYNNEI, per germline. The DNA of the CDR3 is TGTGCCAGCCTCAAGATCCCGAGACAAGGACTAGCGGGAGGATCATACAATGAGCAGTTCTTC. This gives the protein CASLKIPRQGLAGGSYNEQFF.

The chain joins TRBV5-1 to TRBJ1-1; 8 bases are a match to TRBD1. This CDR3 spans 14 amino acids. Germline values: CDR1 SGHRS, CDR2 YFSETQ. The J segment lost 4 bases and the V segment lost 5 bases, leaving 7 bases of the junction unmatched. CDR3 in DNA: TGCGCCAGCAGGGCAGGGGGCGCGGGCACTGAAGCTTTCTTT. The encoded protein is CASRAGGAGTEAFF.

This clone was recorded once. J is TRBJ2-7 and V is TRBV4-3, with D unresolved. Trimming stripped 0 bases from V and 4 bases from J, with 16 bases between. The CDR3 consists of 16 residues. Germline V CDR1 and CDR2: LGHNA, YSLEER. In nucleotides, the CDR3 is TGCGCCAGCAGCCAAGATATCCGAGTAGGTGGTTACGAGCAGTACTTC. This translates into CASSQDIRVGGYEQYF.

This clone was picked up one time. The chain is built from TRBV6-1 and TRBJ2-7; D ambiguous. The CDR3 has 14 residues. Germline CDR1 reads MNHNS; CDR2 reads SASEGT. V was clipped by 7 bases and J by 3 bases, with 16 bases between them. CDR3: CASKPEPRNYEQYF. The DNA for the CDR3 is TGTGCCAGCAAACCAGAACCCAGGAACTACGAGCAGTACTTC.

J is TRBJ1-2 and V is TRBV18; D ambiguous. This CDR3 region has 12 residues. Between the trimmed V and J ends, which lost 4 bases and 2 bases, there was a span of 5 bases. Germline V gives CDR1 KGHSH, CDR2 LQKENI. This CDR3 reads CASSLDNYGYTF. CDR3 DNA: TGTGCCAGCTCACTGGACAACTATGGCTACACCTTC.

The V gene is TRBV11-3, the J gene TRBJ2-1, with 8 bases fitting TRBD2. V gave up 5 bases and J gave up 6 bases; unmatched junction bases: 3. Germline V gives CDR1 SGHNT, CDR2 YENEEA. CDR3 length equals 13 residues. CDR3: CASSPGGRNEQFF. In DNA form, the CDR3 reads TGTGCCAGCAGCCCGGGGGGGCGCAATGAGCAGTTCTTC.

The chain has TRBV6-5 and TRBJ1-3; a possible D gene is TRBD1 (6 bases). Germline V gives CDR1 MNHEY, CDR2 SVGAGI. The CDR3 has 15 residues. Trimming shortened V by 6 bases and J by 6 bases, and 18 bases separated the two germline ends. DNA of the CDR3: TGTGCCAGCAGGCCCGGGACAATTAGTACAAACACCATATATTTT. Encoded protein: CASRPGTISTNTIYF.

The rearrangement uses TRBV6-6 and TRBJ2-3; 9 bases fit TRBD2. Germline lookup yields CDR1 MNHNY and CDR2 SVGAGI (reference sequence). V shed 6 bases and J 2 bases; nucleotides not matched to a gene: 6. This CDR3 region has 15 residues. DNA for the CDR3: TGTGCCAGCAGCAGACTAGCGGTAAACACAGATACGCAGTATTTT. Its protein product is CASSRLAVNTDTQYF.

The rearrangement uses TRBV7-6 and TRBJ2-7; 8 bases fit TRBD1. The CDR3 loop spans 14 amino acids. The germline V gene encodes CDR1 SGHVS and CDR2 FNYEAQ. V dropped 3 bases and J dropped 5; count of bases not matched to a gene: 6. The CDR3 nucleotides are TGTGCCAGCAGCTTTGGGGACAGGAAGAACGAGCAGTACTTC. Residues: CASSFGDRKNEQYF.

The chain carries TRBV27 and TRBJ1-2; 7 bases line up with TRBD1. J was trimmed by 5 bases and V by 6 bases; bases with no gene match: 9. The length of the CDR3 is 14 residues. Germline CDR1 and CDR2: MNHEY and SMNVEV (reference sequence). The CDR3 sequence is CASRTRTGQYGYTF. CDR3 DNA sequence: TGTGCCAGCAGGACCCGGACAGGCCAGTATGGCTACACCTTC.

This clone was picked up a small number of times. The chain links TRBV18 to TRBJ2-3; D may be TRBD1 (5 bases). The CDR3 consists of 15 residues. Germline assignment: CDR1 KGHSH and CDR2 LQKENI. The ends were cut back, 6 bases at V and 2 bases at J, with 15 bases in the middle. The CDR3 here is CASSSEGVTTDTQYF. The CDR3 nucleotides read TGTGCCAGCTCCTCGGAAGGGGTGACCACAGATACGCAGTATTTT.

The chain uses TRBV29-1 and TRBJ2-5; 8 bases are a match to TRBD2. The CDR3 length is 14 residues. Per germline, CDR1 SQVTM and CDR2 ANQGSEA. CDR3 loop: CSARGSRGGETQYF. Written as DNA, the CDR3 is TGCAGTGCACGAGGTTCCCGGGGGGGAGAGACCCAGTACTTC.